A single sample gave rise to the 17 T cell receptor beta chains below, sequenced in a study of T-cell reconstitution after alpha-beta-depleted transplantation in children. As it was prepared, the TCRbeta library received unique molecular identifiers. TCRdb redid the calling of the PCR reads with MiXCR, one entry per CDR3 protein. The top ten hold about 35% of the sample, which has about 610,000 distinct CDR3 sequences, 27% seen once. Sequences were derived from PBMCs, sampled before TCRalphabeta/CD19-depleted stem cell transplant. These receptors were obtained from a boy younger than two with Wiskott-Aldrich syndrome, due to receive a stem cell transplant.

In its sample, this clonotype was seen a few times. V usage is TRBV28 and J usage is TRBJ2-1; 7 positions match TRBD2. Germline assignment: CDR1 MDHEN and CDR2 SYDVKM. CDR3 length: 15 residues. The junction had 6 bases not matched to a gene; V was cut back by 7 bases and J by 0 bases. The CDR3 region has the DNA TGTGCCAGCACCTTGGGGGGGAGCTCCTACAATGAGCAGTTCTTC. Translated: CASTLGGSSYNEQFF.

The gene calls are TRBV7-6 and TRBJ2-1; D is tentatively TRBD1 or TRBD2 (6 bases each). The V gene's germline CDR1 is SGHVS and CDR2 FNYEAQ. V lost 5 bases, J lost 9 bases, and 23 bases lay in between. This CDR3 spans 16 amino acids. In nucleotides, the CDR3 is TGTGCCAGCAGCCTGCGGTCGACTAGGGGGGATGGTGAGCAGTTCTTC. It translates to CASSLRSTRGDGEQFF.

This clonotype was observed a few times. The V call is TRBV5-1, the J call TRBJ2-5, with 9 bases matching TRBD2. Germline loops: CDR1 SGHRS, CDR2 YFSETQ. V lost 4 bases and J lost 5; bases outside the gene matches: 12. The CDR3 length is 16 residues. CDR3: CASSPGRTSASETQYF. The CDR3 coding sequence is TGCGCCAGCAGCCCGGGCCGGACTAGCGCGAGTGAGACCCAGTACTTC.

The rearrangement joins TRBV20-1 to TRBJ2-3, with no clear D. Germline lookup yields CDR1 DFQATT and CDR2 SNEGSKA (reference sequence). This CDR3 region has 14 residues. V lost 6 bases to trimming and J lost 6 bases, with 19 bases between them. The CDR3 region has the DNA TGCAGTGCCCCCGATGACCTCCTAGTGGATACGCAGTATTTT. Protein product: CSAPDDLLVDTQYF.

The V gene is TRBV6-6, the J gene TRBJ1-2, with 7 bases matching TRBD1. This CDR3 region has 13 residues. After removal of 7 bases from V and 7 bases from J, the junction contained 9 bases not matched to a gene. Germline CDR1 is MNHNY and CDR2 is SVGAGI (reference sequence). The CDR3 here is CASKPYRGRGYTF. The CDR3 DNA follows: TGTGCCAGCAAACCCTACAGGGGTCGTGGCTACACCTTC.

The V call is TRBV10-3, the J call TRBJ2-5; D is unclear. There are 14 residues in the CDR3. Looked up from germline, CDR1 is ENHRY and CDR2 is SYGVKD. Trimming removed 3 bases at V and 2 bases at J, with 10 bases between. CDR3 amino acids: CAISESIGQETQYF. CDR3 DNA: TGTGCCATCAGTGAAAGTATCGGTCAAGAGACCCAGTACTTC.

This clonotype was detected only a few times. The chain uses TRBV7-6 and TRBJ1-3; a possible D gene is TRBD1 (6 bases). V gave up 5 bases and J gave up 0 bases, with 14 bases separating them. This CDR3 contains 16 residues. Germline lookup yields CDR1 SGHVS and CDR2 FNYEAQ. The CDR3 sequence: CASSPRTGRSGNTIYF. The CDR3 DNA reads as TGTGCCAGCAGCCCTAGAACAGGGCGCTCTGGAAACACCATATATTTT.

Only a few counts were recorded for this clonotype. This sequence joins TRBV12-3 or TRBV12-4 and TRBJ2-5, with 7 bases that match TRBD1. CDR3 length: 14 amino acids. J lost 4 bases, V lost 7 bases, and 9 bases had no gene match. The CDR3 loop is CASKLGTVGETQYF. In DNA form, the CDR3 reads TGTGCCAGCAAATTGGGGACAGTGGGAGAGACCCAGTACTTC.

As DNA, the CDR3 is TGTGCCAGCAGCCAACGACAGAAACTCAACACTGAAGCTTTCTTT. Protein product: CASSQRQKLNTEAFF. This sequence joins TRBV7-9 and TRBJ1-1; the D gene is possibly TRBD1 (5 bases). This CDR3 has 15 residues. Trimming shortened V by 5 bases and J by 2 bases, and 15 bases separated the two germline ends. Germline CDR1 SEHNR, CDR2 FQNEAQ (reference sequence).

This clonotype was picked up a small number of times. This sequence joins TRBV5-1 and TRBJ1-5; the D is unclear. Germline values: CDR1 SGHRS, CDR2 YFSETQ. Trimming took 0 bases from V and 3 from J, leaving 10 bases between them. The CDR3 contains 15 residues. DNA of the CDR3: TGCGCCAGCAGCTTGGCCGGGCAGATCAATCAGCCCCAGCATTTT. It is translated as CASSLAGQINQPQHF.

The chain is built from TRBV20-1 and TRBJ2-2, with 10 bases aligning to TRBD2. The germline V gene encodes CDR1 DFQATT and CDR2 SNEGSKA (reference sequence). With V trimmed by 0 bases and J by 7 bases, 11 bases remained unmatched. The CDR3 contains 17 residues. CDR3 bases: TGCAGTGCTAGAGATCTAGGCGGAGCGGGAGGGGACGGGGAGCTGTTTTTT. Translated: CSARDLGGAGGDGELFF.

This chain uses TRBV5-1 with TRBJ2-7; 8 bases align to TRBD2. CDR1 and CDR2 (germline): SGHRS, YFSETQ. The CDR3 length is 14 residues. Trimming removed 7 bases from V and 4 bases from J; junction bases left unmatched: 10. The CDR3 bases are TGCGCCAGCGCAAGCGGGAGTGGAGGGTACGAGCAGTACTTC. It codes for CASASGSGGYEQYF. The full variable domain, rest sourced from reference TRBV5-1 and TRBJ2-7, is KAGVTQTPRYLIKTRGQQVTLSCSPISGHRSVSWYQQTPGQGLQFLFEYFSETQRNKGNFPGRFSGRQFSNSRSEMNVSTLELGDSALYLCASASGSGGYEQYFGPGTRLTVT.

The chain links TRBV12-3 or TRBV12-4 to TRBJ2-1; 8 bases map to TRBD1. There are 15 residues in the CDR3. V lost 5 bases, J lost 5 bases, and 8 bases stayed unmatched. CDR3 bases: TGTGCCAGCAGTAGAACAGGGGGTAACAACAATGAGCAGTTCTTC. Its protein is CASSRTGGNNNEQFF.

This clonotype was seen only a few times. V and J are TRBV5-1 and TRBJ2-1, with a weak D call TRBD2 (5 bases). Germline assignment: CDR1 SGHRS and CDR2 YFSETQ. Trimming took off 1 base at V and 4 bases at J, with 15 bases between the two ends. The CDR3 spans 16 residues. In DNA, the CDR3 is TGCGCCAGCAGCTTGACGGGGATAGTGGGTTACAATGAGCAGTTCTTC. Residues: CASSLTGIVGYNEQFF.

This chain joins TRBV20-1 and TRBJ2-4, with 12 bases identical to TRBD2. CDR3 length: 15 amino acids. V was pared by 3 bases and J by 9 bases, with 9 bases of the junction left unmatched. Germline CDR1 DFQATT, CDR2 SNEGSKA (reference sequence). The CDR3 nucleotides are TGCAGTGCTAGTTCGCTAGCGGGAGGGCCCAGCATTCAGTACTTC. The encoded protein is CSASSLAGGPSIQYF.

The chain is built from TRBV11-2 and TRBJ1-1; D remains unclear. The CDR3 length is 15 residues. V was clipped by 0 bases and J by 1 base, with 9 bases between them. Germline V gives CDR1 SGHAT, CDR2 FQNNGV. The CDR3 spells CASSLDLRQNTEAFF. CDR3 bases: TGTGCCAGCAGCTTAGATCTCAGGCAGAACACTGAAGCTTTCTTT.

The gene calls are TRBV10-3 and TRBJ2-7, with 14 bases lining up with TRBD2. Unmatched junction bases numbered 7, after V lost 3 bases and J lost 3 bases. The CDR3 contains 17 residues. Looked up from germline, CDR1 is ENHRY and CDR2 is SYGVKD. The CDR3 region has the DNA TGTGCCATCAGTGAATCCACCGGGACTAGCGGGAGCTACGAGCAGTACTTC. Its translation is CAISESTGTSGSYEQYF.